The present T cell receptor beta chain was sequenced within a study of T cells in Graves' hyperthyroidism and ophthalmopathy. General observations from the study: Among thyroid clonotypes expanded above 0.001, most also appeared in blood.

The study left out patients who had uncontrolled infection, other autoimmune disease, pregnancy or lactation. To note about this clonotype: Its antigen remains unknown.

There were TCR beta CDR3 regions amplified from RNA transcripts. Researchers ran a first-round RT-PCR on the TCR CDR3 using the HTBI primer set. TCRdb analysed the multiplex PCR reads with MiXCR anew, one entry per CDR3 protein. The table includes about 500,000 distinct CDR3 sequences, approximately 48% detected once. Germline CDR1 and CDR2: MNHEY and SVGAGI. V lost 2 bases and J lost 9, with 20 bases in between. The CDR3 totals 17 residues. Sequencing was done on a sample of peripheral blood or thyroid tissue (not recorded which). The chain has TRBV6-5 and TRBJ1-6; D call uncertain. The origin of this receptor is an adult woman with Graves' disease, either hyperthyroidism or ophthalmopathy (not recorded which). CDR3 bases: TGTGCCAGCAGTTACGGCTTCGGCTCAGAGGGAAGTTCACCCCTCCACTTT. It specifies CASSYGFGSEGSSPLHF.